A single sample gave rise to the 10 T cell receptor beta chains below, sequenced in a study of pediatric ulcerative colitis (dated by TCRdb to between 2019 and 2020). The library relied on the immunoSEQ multiplex PCR assay. Held by TCRdb, this immuneACCESS table contains in-frame sequences only and omits some clones. Under half of the omission traces to an unresolved V gene where checked; the cause of the rest is unknown. The sample profile shows 36,000 or so clones; around 73% of them were found once. The top ten clones comprise around 0.7% of the sample. During colonoscopy, one to two rectal pinch biopsies were obtained for research purposes. The specimen was gut tissue. The receptors here all came from a boy aged 5-17 years with moderate ulcerative colitis.

The genes are TRBV20-1 and TRBJ2-7; D remains ambiguous. The CDR3 is made up of 11 amino acids. V lost 3 bases and J 5 bases, leaving 8 bases between the germline ends. Germline V lookup: CDR1 DFQATT, CDR2 SNEGSKA (reference sequence). The CDR3 coding sequence is TGCAGTGCTAGCAACCGGGACGAGCAGTACTTC. Amino acid sequence: CSASNRDEQYF.

This chain joins TRBV6-5 and TRBJ2-7; 7 positions agree with TRBD1. The germline V gene has CDR1 MNHEY and CDR2 SVGAGI. Unmatched junction bases numbered 4, after V lost 6 bases and J lost 2 bases. The CDR3 runs to 13 residues. CDR3 residues: CASSGTETYEQYF. CDR3 DNA: TGTGCCAGCAGCGGGACAGAGACCTACGAGCAGTACTTC.

The CDR3 region is CASSDIWDRRTGELFF. CDR3 sequence (DNA): TGTGCCAGCAGTGATATCTGGGACAGGAGAACCGGGGAGCTGTTTTTT. V gene TRBV2 combines with J gene TRBJ2-2, with 8 bases identical to TRBD1. J gave up 5 bases and V 3 bases, and 8 bases lay outside the gene matches. Germline CDR1 and CDR2: SNHLY and FYNNEI. The CDR3 sequence is 16 residues long.

V gene TRBV5-1 combines with J gene TRBJ2-2; the D gene is possibly TRBD1 (5 bases). Germline CDR1 reads SGHRS; CDR2 reads YFSETQ. The CDR3 sequence is 15 residues long. Trimming removed 2 bases at V and 3 bases at J, with 11 bases between. The CDR3 spells CASSFPQGDTGELFF. The CDR3 coding sequence is TGCGCCAGCAGCTTTCCGCAGGGCGACACCGGGGAGCTGTTTTTT.

In DNA, the CDR3 is TGTGCCACCAGCAGACTTGGCGGGTATACCGGGACAGGAGTTGGAAAACTGTTTTTT. Its protein is CATSRLGGYTGTGVGKLFF. J is TRBJ1-4 and V is TRBV15, with 8 bases lining up with TRBD1. The J segment lost 10 bases and the V segment lost 2 bases, leaving 21 bases of the junction unmatched. CDR3 length: 19 amino acids. Germline loops: CDR1 LNHNV, CDR2 YYDKDF (reference sequence). Complete variable domain (other parts from reference TRBV15 and TRBJ1-4): DAMVIQNPRYQVTQFGKPVTLSCSQTLNHNVMYWYQQKSSQAPKLLFHYYDKDFNNEADTPDNFQSRRPNTSFCFLDIRSPGLGDTAMYLCATSRLGGYTGTGVGKLFFGSGTQLSVL.

The chain carries TRBV9 and TRBJ2-3; TRBD1 might be the D (5 bases). The CDR3 has 15 residues. Trimming took off 4 bases at V and 8 bases at J, with 20 bases between the two ends. The germline gives CDR1 SGDLS, CDR2 YYNGEE. The CDR3 sequence is CASSPQRGQGATQYF. The CDR3 bases are TGTGCCAGCAGCCCCCAAAGGGGTCAGGGCGCTACGCAGTATTTT.

The gene calls are TRBV20-1 and TRBJ1-1, with unresolved D. Germline loops: CDR1 DFQATT, CDR2 SNEGSKA (reference sequence). The V gene lost 4 bases and the J gene lost 2 bases, with 5 bases spanning the gap. The CDR3 spans 11 residues. The CDR3 coding sequence is TGCAGTGCTACCATCAACACTGAAGCTTTCTTT. Residues: CSATINTEAFF.

This clone was counted a single time. The rearrangement links TRBV7-2 to TRBJ2-7; D is unclear. The germline V gene encodes CDR1 SGHTA and CDR2 FQGNSA. V lost 0 bases and J 6 bases, leaving 6 bases between the germline ends. CDR3 length: 12 residues. CDR3 DNA sequence: TGTGCCAGCAGCTTAGCAGGAATCGAGCAGTACTTC. Its translation: CASSLAGIEQYF.

The chain uses TRBV27 and TRBJ2-4, with TRBD1 matching 10 bases. There are 15 residues in the CDR3. CDR1 MNHEY and CDR2 SMNVEV come from the germline V gene (reference sequence). V shed 6 bases, J shed 8 bases, and the junction held 10 bases outside the gene matches. The CDR3: CASSPQDRGKYIQYF. As DNA, the CDR3 is TGTGCCAGCAGCCCTCAGGACAGGGGGAAGTACATTCAGTACTTC.

This chain links TRBV6-1 with TRBJ2-7; TRBD1 aligns across 9 bases. This CDR3 has 15 residues. Looked up from germline, CDR1 is MNHNS and CDR2 is SASEGT. Losses at the gene ends were 2 bases for V and 5 bases for J; bases not matched to a gene: 7. The CDR3 DNA reads TGTGCCAGCAGTGAATACGGGACAGGGTACGACGAGCAGTACTTC. Translation: CASSEYGTGYDEQYF.